The 7 T cell receptor beta chains below were found in one sample sequenced in a study of liver allograft versus peripheral blood T cells (dated by TCRdb to between 2020 and 2021). Describing the broader study: The study compared the T cell receptor repertoires present in transplanted livers with the repertoires present in the peripheral blood of liver transplant recipients.

TCRdb shows the sequencer as Illumina MiSeq. In TCRdb, the public reads were trimmed at Q25 with fastp and aligned with MiXCR, with productive beta chains retained. Entries are consolidated by CDR3 protein sequence, retaining the most common genes and DNA. Recorded for this sample are some 5,600 distinct CDR3 sequences; 14% of them occurred a single time. Of the sample, approximately 2.8% falls within the top ten clones. These TCRs come from a human patient who had a liver transplant. Some T cells present after a transplant may be cells of the graft donor.

This sequence joins TRBV7-9 and TRBJ2-6; D ambiguous. Germline V gives CDR1 SEHNR, CDR2 FQNEAQ (reference sequence). The CDR3 has 14 amino acids. V lost 4 bases and J 0 bases, leaving 4 bases between the germline ends. This CDR3 is CASSCPSGANVLTF. CDR3 sequence (DNA): TGTGCCAGCAGCTGTCCCTCTGGGGCCAACGTCCTGACTTTC.

In its sample, this clonotype is medium-sized (0.01 to 0.1%). The rearrangement links TRBV7-2 to TRBJ1-2; TRBD1 matches at 7 bases. The ends lost 1 base at V and 5 bases at J; junction bases unmatched: 1. The germline CDR1 and CDR2 sequences are SGHTA and FQGNSA. The CDR3 is 13 residues long. The CDR3 is CASSLEQGYGYTF. The DNA of the CDR3 is TGTGCCAGCAGCTTAGAACAGGGGTATGGCTACACCTTC. The full variable domain, completed using reference TRBV7-2 and TRBJ1-2, is GAGVSQSPSNKVTEKGKDVELRCDPISGHTALYWYRQSLGQGLEFLIYFQGNSAPDKSGLPSDRFSAERTGGSVSTLTIQRTQQEDSAVYLCASSLEQGYGYTFGSGTRLTVV.

In its sample, this clonotype is medium-sized. The DNA is omitted, as the CDR3 cannot be located on it reliably, and the CDR3 follows TCRdb's listing. The chain carries TRBV6-6 and TRBJ1-4; the D call TRBD1 from the table was never checked on the DNA. Germline lookup yields CDR1 MNHNY and CDR2 SVGAGI (reference sequence). Counting both end residues, the CDR3 totals 15 amino acids. This CDR3 reads CASSTSTGEGEKLFF.

This clonotype has just a few counts. V gene TRBV12-3 or TRBV12-4 combines with J gene TRBJ2-7; no firm D call. The length of the CDR3 is 14 residues. V lost 6 bases to trimming and J lost 2 bases, with 14 bases between them. Here the CDR3 DNA reads TGTGCCAGCAGCCCACAATATGGGACCTACGAGCAGTACTTC. Encoded protein: CASSPQYGTYEQYF.

This clonotype is medium-sized within its sample. The chain uses TRBV6-2 or TRBV6-3 and TRBJ2-7; 9 bases fit TRBD1. The J segment lost 4 bases and the V segment lost 7 bases, leaving 8 bases of the junction unmatched. CDR3 length: 14 residues. Germline-derived CDR1 and CDR2 are MNHEY and SVGEGT. The CDR3, as DNA: TGTGCCAGCACTCCGGGACAGGGATCGTACGAGCAGTACTTC. Translating it yields CASTPGQGSYEQYF.

This chain connects TRBV7-2 to TRBJ1-5; D unresolved. CDR1 and CDR2 from the germline V gene are SGHTA and FQGNSA. V was trimmed by 5 bases and J by 3 bases, leaving 14 bases between them. The CDR3 is 15 residues long. CDR3 sequence (DNA): TGTGCCAGCAGCAAGACCGCGGGAGCCAATCAGCCCCAGCATTTT. Translating it yields CASSKTAGANQPQHF.

By share, this clonotype ranks as medium-sized. The CDR3 reads CASSPRQGSRGQPQHF. Here the CDR3 DNA reads TGTGCCAGCAGTCCTAGACAGGGGTCCCGGGGTCAGCCCCAGCATTTT. V usage is TRBV27 and J usage is TRBJ1-5, with TRBD1 identical over 8 bases. The junction had 12 bases not matched to a gene; V was cut back by 5 bases and J by 6 bases. Germline CDR1 is MNHEY and CDR2 is SMNVEV (reference sequence). There are 16 residues in the CDR3.